This T cell receptor (beta chain) was sequenced for a study of T cell responses to AZD1222 COVID-19 vaccine. General study results and limits: Scientists sampled the repertoires only once the peak T cell response had passed. At 160-218 and 743-854, vaccine-associated CD4 TCRs were dominant, and they spanned spike. Seropositive at baseline were only a handful of AZD1222 recipients. White British ancestry dominated among donors, who included more females, and clonal diversity was possibly underestimated.

TCRdb's table, derived via immunoSEQ multiplex PCR, lists solely in-frame clones and lacks some. This sample has 70,000 to 85,000 clones, with about 80% found just once. CDR1 GTSNPN and CDR2 SVGIG come from the germline V gene (reference sequence). V trimming: 0 bases; J trimming: 3 bases; junction bases outside the gene matches: 12. CDR3 length equals 19 residues. Comments on this clone: The antigen is not known.

Here the sequenced sample was peripheral blood, taken 28 days after the second AZD1222 dose. The TCR originated in an adult who received the AZD1222 COVID-19 vaccine. V is TRBV30 and J is TRBJ2-2; 11 bases line up with TRBD1. DNA of the CDR3: TGTGCCTGGAGTGTAGAGTGGGGGACAGGGGGTAGTGACACCGGGGAGCTGTTTTTT. Translation gives CAWSVEWGTGGSDTGELFF.